This T cell receptor (beta chain) came from a study of long-term antiretroviral therapy in people with HIV. This clone was observed a single time. V shed 3 bases and J shed 2 bases, with 6 bases lying between them. CDR1 KGHSH and CDR2 LQKENI come from the germline V gene. The CDR3 spans 13 residues. Running of the v3.0 immunoSEQ assay took place at survey level. TCRdb's table, derived via immunoSEQ multiplex PCR, lists solely in-frame clones and lacks some. The table shows 30,000 to 40,000 clones, with 80% occurring only once. The chain employs TRBV18 and TRBJ2-3; no clear D. Specimen: unsorted PBMCs, collected 1.5 years after starting antiretroviral therapy. The source is a man aged 18-30 years with HIV. The CDR3 loop reads CASSPPNTDTQYF. Here the CDR3 DNA reads TGTGCCAGCTCACCGCCCAACACAGATACGCAGTATTTT.